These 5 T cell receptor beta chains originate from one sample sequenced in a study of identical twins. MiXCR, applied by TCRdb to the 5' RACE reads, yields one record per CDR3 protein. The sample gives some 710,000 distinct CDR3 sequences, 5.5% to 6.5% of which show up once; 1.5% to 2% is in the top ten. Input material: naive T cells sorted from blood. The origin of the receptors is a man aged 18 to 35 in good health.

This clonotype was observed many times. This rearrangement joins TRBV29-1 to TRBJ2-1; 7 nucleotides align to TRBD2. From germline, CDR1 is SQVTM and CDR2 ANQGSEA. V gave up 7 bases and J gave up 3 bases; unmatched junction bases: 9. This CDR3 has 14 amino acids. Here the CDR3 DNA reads TGCAGCGCCCATCTAGCGGCAAGCTACAATGAGCAGTTCTTC. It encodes CSAHLAASYNEQFF.

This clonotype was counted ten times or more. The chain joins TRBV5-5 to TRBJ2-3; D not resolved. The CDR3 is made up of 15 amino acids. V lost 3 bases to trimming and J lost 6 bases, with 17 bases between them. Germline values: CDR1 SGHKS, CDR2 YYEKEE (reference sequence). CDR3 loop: CASSSTPHQADTQYF. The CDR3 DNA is TGTGCCAGCAGCTCCACACCTCACCAGGCCGATACGCAGTATTTT.

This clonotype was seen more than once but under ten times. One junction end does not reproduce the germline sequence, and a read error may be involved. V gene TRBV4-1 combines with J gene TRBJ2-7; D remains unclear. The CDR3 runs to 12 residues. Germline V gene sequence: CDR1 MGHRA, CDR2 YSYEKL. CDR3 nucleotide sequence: TGCGCCAGCAGCCAAGATTGGACCAACCACCACTTC. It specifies CASSQDWTNHHF.

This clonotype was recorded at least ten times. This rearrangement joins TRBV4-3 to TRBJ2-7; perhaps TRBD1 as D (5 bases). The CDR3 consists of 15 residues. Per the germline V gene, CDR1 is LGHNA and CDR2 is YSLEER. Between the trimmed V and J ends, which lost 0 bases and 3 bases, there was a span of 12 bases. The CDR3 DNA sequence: TGCGCCAGCAGCCAAGATTTTGACAGAGACTACGAGCAGTACTTC. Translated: CASSQDFDRDYEQYF.

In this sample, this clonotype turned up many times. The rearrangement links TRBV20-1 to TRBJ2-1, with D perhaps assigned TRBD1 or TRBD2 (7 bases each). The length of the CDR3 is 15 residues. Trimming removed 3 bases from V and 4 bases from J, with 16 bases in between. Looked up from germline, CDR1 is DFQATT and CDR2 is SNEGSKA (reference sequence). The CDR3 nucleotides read TGCAGTGCTAGCGGAGACAGGGAGGGATACAATGAGCAGTTCTTC. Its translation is CSASGDREGYNEQFF.